The 3 T cell receptor beta chains reported below all come from one sample, sequenced in a study of blood T cell repertoires in COVID-19 (dated by TCRdb to about 2020). Library preparation was by the immunoSEQ multiplex PCR assay. Held by TCRdb, this immuneACCESS table contains in-frame sequences only and omits some clones. Under half of the omission traces to an unresolved V gene where checked; the cause of the rest is unknown. Here the sample has 100,000 to 150,000 clones; 80% to 90% occur a single time. 2% to 3% of the sample is held by the ten biggest clonotypes. The sequenced material came from peripheral blood. These receptors came from a man aged 45-60 years with active COVID-19.

The chain links TRBV29-1 to TRBJ2-7; TRBD2 agrees at 8 bases. Germline V lookup: CDR1 SQVTM, CDR2 ANQGSEA. J was trimmed by 4 bases and V by 4 bases; bases with no gene match: 6. The CDR3 loop spans 13 amino acids. CDR3 nucleotides: TGCAGCGTTGCGGGACTAGGGGGTTACGAGCAGTACTTC. It translates to CSVAGLGGYEQYF.

The genes are TRBV7-9 and TRBJ1-2; the D is unclear. The CDR3 totals 15 residues. V dropped 1 base and J dropped 2 bases, with 11 bases sitting between them. CDR1 is SEHNR, CDR2 FQNEAQ, per germline (reference sequence). CDR3 protein: CASSLESVLNYGYTF. The CDR3 DNA is TGTGCCAGCAGCTTAGAGTCAGTCCTCAACTATGGCTACACCTTC.

This chain uses TRBV19 with TRBJ1-5; no firm D call. V lost 6 bases and J 0 bases, leaving 9 bases between the germline ends. The CDR3 runs to 14 residues. Germline CDR1 reads LNHDA; CDR2 reads SQIVND (reference sequence). CDR3 sequence (DNA): TGTGCCAGTAGGCACGGTAATAGCAATCAGCCCCAGCATTTT. Translated, it gives CASRHGNSNQPQHF.